This T cell receptor beta chain was obtained from a study of blood T cell repertoires in COVID-19 (dated by TCRdb to the early 2020s). With regard to the full study: The collaborator samples originated in the United States, Italy and Spain and spanned the acute and convalescent phases of COVID-19. The prospective study material was composed of cDNA or gDNA derived from T cells, B-cell-depleted T cells, or PBMCs. Subjects who had been exposed to COVID-19, were actively infected with it, or had recovered from it provided the deeply sampled blood TCRbeta repertoires that made up the dataset. A freely available public database, intended as a resource for researchers studying the immune response to SARS-CoV-2, is where the repertoires were released. Samples came from the ongoing ImmuneRACE study (first 160 participants) plus 1,254 subjects from 6 global collaborators. Nearly every sample came with metadata listing a de-identified subject ID, COVID-19 status, age in years and sex. HLA class I and class II types, where available, came from metadata supplied by the sample provider rather than from assay-based typing. What the work shows at the level of the full study, not this receptor alone: Clinical and demographic metadata were provided uncurated, with the amount varying by source and participant.

This clone occurred once. Which antigen it targets is not known. No base quality information exists; no much larger clone differs at one position. Whole blood was collected in K2EDTA tubes by collaborating institutions according to the institutions' own protocols. For TCRbeta analysis, collaborator samples were shipped as frozen whole blood, as isolated PBMCs, or as DNA extracted from either sample type. TCRbeta CDR3 regions were amplified from genomic DNA using the immunoSEQ Assay, a bias-controlled multiplex PCR. The authors processed their data as follows. Within the assay, amplification of reference gene primers was used to estimate how many nucleated cells each sample contained. Sequence reads were collapsed and filtered to measure the absolute abundance of every unique TCRbeta CDR3 rearrangement. For each sample, productive Simpson clonality was calculated as the square root of Simpson's diversity index over productive rearrangements. In its TCRdb copy, this immuneACCESS table keeps in-frame sequences only and misses some clones. Where compared with another copy, unresolved V genes explain less than half of these, and the others have no known cause. That table furnishes V, J and clone size, whereas the DNA furnished D and trimming. The sample table holds 45,000 to 60,000 clones, of which less than 95% were seen once. The ten largest clones represent approximately 3% of the sample.

CDR1 MNHNY and CDR2 SVGAGI are derived from the germline V gene (reference sequence). There are 15 amino acids in the CDR3, from cysteine to phenylalanine inclusive. Left in the record is the CDR3 DNA by itself, 45 bases read in frame from the first base. Trimming accounts for 0 bases at V and 9 bases at J, while the number of junction bases matched to no gene is 7. This sequence was found in a man aged 50-60 years with acute or convalescent COVID-19. Specimen: peripheral blood. The chain is assembled from TRBV6-6 and TRBJ1-5; TRBD1 fits 8 bases in the junction. The bases read TGTGCCAGCAGTTACTCGGGGACAGGCGAATCGCCCCAGCATTTT. This yields the protein CASSYSGTGESPQHF.